These 27 T cell receptor beta chains were sequenced from one sample in a study of control samples from healthy donors and cancer patients. Produced via immunoSEQ multiplex PCR; TCRdb's table is partial and in-frame only. Among tens of thousands of clones listed, 84% were seen once. The material sequenced was PBMCs. The receptor set was obtained from a woman aged 45-65 years with lung cancer.

A single count supports this clone. This chain connects TRBV2 to TRBJ2-3; 8 positions match TRBD1. The J segment lost 3 bases and the V segment lost 6 bases, leaving 5 bases of the junction unmatched. The V gene's germline CDR1 is SNHLY and CDR2 FYNNEI. This CDR3 is 14 amino acids long. The CDR3 here is CASSWTGSTDTQYF. The CDR3 bases are TGTGCCAGCAGCTGGACAGGGTCAACAGATACGCAGTATTTT.

V and J are TRBV27 and TRBJ1-5; 8 positions agree with TRBD1. Germline trimming cut 5 bases from V and 4 bases from J; bases unmatched to any gene: 7. The CDR3 totals 15 residues. Germline V CDR1 and CDR2: MNHEY, SMNVEV (reference sequence). The CDR3 loop reads CASSPPGQGNQPQHF. The CDR3 bases are TGTGCCAGCAGTCCCCCCGGACAGGGAAATCAGCCCCAGCATTTT.

This chain joins TRBV6-5 and TRBJ1-1; 10 bases are shared with TRBD1. In germline, CDR1 is MNHEY, CDR2 SVGAGI. The CDR3 extends over 16 amino acids. With V trimmed by 0 bases and J by 1 base, 2 bases remained unmatched. CDR3 in DNA: TGTGCCAGCAGTTACTCGACAGGGGGCTGGAACACTGAAGCTTTCTTT. Protein: CASSYSTGGWNTEAFF.

The gene calls are TRBV9 and TRBJ1-3, with a tentative D call TRBD1 (5 bases). Looked up from germline, CDR1 is SGDLS and CDR2 is YYNGEE. This CDR3 is built from 14 residues. V was clipped by 5 bases and J by 0 bases, with 9 bases between them. The CDR3 region is CASRTGTSGNTIYF. The CDR3 coding sequence is TGTGCCAGCAGAACAGGTACCTCTGGAAACACCATATATTTT. Combining the CDR3 with reference TRBV9 and TRBJ1-3 gives the whole variable domain DSGVTQTPKHLITATGQRVTLRCSPRSGDLSVYWYQQSLDQGLQFLIQYYNGEERAKGNILERFSAQQFPDLHSELNLSSLELGDSALYFCASRTGTSGNTIYFGEGSWLTVV.

This clone has a single count. The chain uses TRBV6-2 or TRBV6-3 and TRBJ2-1; 9 bases are a match to TRBD1. CDR1 is MNHEY and CDR2 is SVGEGT in the germline V gene. The CDR3 loop spans 17 amino acids. V lost 2 bases to trimming and J lost 7 bases; unmatched junction nucleotides: 12. CDR3 amino acids: CASSYRPDRGARNEQFF. The CDR3 nucleotides are TGTGCCAGCAGTTACCGGCCGGACAGGGGTGCACGAAATGAGCAGTTCTTC.

Here the CDR3 DNA reads TGTGCCAGCAGCTTAAACGGGGGAGTTGGCACTGAAGCTTTCTTT. Its translation: CASSLNGGVGTEAFF. The rearrangement uses TRBV7-3 and TRBJ1-1, with D perhaps matching TRBD1 (5 bases). Germline V gene sequence: CDR1 SGHTA, CDR2 FQGTGA. V was shortened by 1 base and J by 4 bases, with 13 bases between the two germline ends. This CDR3 has 15 amino acids.

The V gene is TRBV19, the J gene TRBJ2-7; D unresolved. V dropped 3 bases and J dropped 4 bases, with 16 bases sitting between them. Germline assignment: CDR1 LNHDA and CDR2 SQIVND (reference sequence). This CDR3 has 15 amino acids. DNA for the CDR3: TGTGCCAGTAGTATCGGCCAAGGCCCTATTTACGAGCAGTACTTC. This encodes CASSIGQGPIYEQYF.

This clone was observed a single time. The V and J genes are TRBV29-1 and TRBJ1-1, with TRBD1 as a possible D gene (5 bases). The CDR3 has 13 amino acids. CDR1 and CDR2 (germline): SQVTM, ANQGSEA. V was trimmed by 2 bases and J by 3 bases, leaving 10 bases between them. The CDR3 loop is CSVERGGDTEAFF. CDR3 nucleotide sequence: TGCAGCGTTGAAAGGGGAGGGGACACTGAAGCTTTCTTT.

This sequence joins TRBV9 and TRBJ1-1; no reliable D call. CDR3 length: 16 residues. The ends were cut back, 0 bases at V and 4 bases at J, with 16 bases in the middle. The germline V gene has CDR1 SGDLS and CDR2 YYNGEE. The CDR3 region is CASSVGVQIGSTEAFF. DNA of the CDR3: TGTGCCAGCAGCGTAGGGGTGCAGATTGGGAGCACTGAAGCTTTCTTT. Full variable domain (outside the CDR3, taken from reference TRBV9 and TRBJ1-1): DSGVTQTPKHLITATGQRVTLRCSPRSGDLSVYWYQQSLDQGLQFLIQYYNGEERAKGNILERFSAQQFPDLHSELNLSSLELGDSALYFCASSVGVQIGSTEAFFGQGTRLTVV.

A single count supports this clone. This sequence joins TRBV2 and TRBJ1-2; 9 bases are shared with TRBD1. V lost 6 bases, J lost 8 bases, and 10 bases stayed unmatched. Germline assignment: CDR1 SNHLY and CDR2 FYNNEI. The CDR3 totals 14 residues. CDR3 nucleotide sequence: TGTGCCAGCAGAGAGCAGACAGGGGGGGAGGGCTACACCTTC. Translation gives CASREQTGGEGYTF.

The gene calls are TRBV6-2 or TRBV6-3 and TRBJ1-2; D ambiguous. This CDR3 comprises 13 residues. Looked up from germline, CDR1 is MNHEY and CDR2 is SVGEGT. Between the trimmed V and J ends, which lost 0 bases and 6 bases, there was a span of 8 bases. The CDR3 DNA sequence: TGTGCCAGCAGTTACTCGTGGCAGGATGGCTACACCTTC. Translating it yields CASSYSWQDGYTF.

The chain carries TRBV6-5 and TRBJ1-1; D unclear. V was shortened by 2 bases and J by 1 base, with 5 bases between the two germline ends. CDR1 and CDR2 from the germline V gene are MNHEY and SVGAGI. The CDR3 has 13 amino acids. The CDR3 sequence: CASSYGWNTEAFF. The CDR3 DNA reads as TGTGCCAGCAGTTACGGGTGGAACACTGAAGCTTTCTTT.

This clone was found a few times. The chain carries TRBV9 and TRBJ2-6, with D unresolved. The length of the CDR3 is 14 residues. Germline assignment: CDR1 SGDLS and CDR2 YYNGEE. The V end was cut by 3 bases, the J end by 2 bases, with 6 bases between. The CDR3 region is CASSDVPGANVLTF. The CDR3 DNA reads as TGTGCCAGCAGCGATGTTCCTGGGGCCAACGTCCTGACTTTC.

The rearrangement links TRBV29-1 to TRBJ2-1; D may be TRBD1 (5 bases). CDR3 length equals 12 residues. CDR1 SQVTM and CDR2 ANQGSEA come from the germline V gene. The V end lost 3 bases, the J end lost 9 bases, and 12 bases lay between the germline ends. The CDR3 DNA reads as TGCAGCGTTGAGGTAGGGGCATCTGAGCAGTTCTTC. It is translated as CSVEVGASEQFF.

This chain joins TRBV7-9 and TRBJ2-2; D is possibly TRBD1 (5 bases). CDR3 length equals 13 residues. Per the germline V gene, CDR1 is SEHNR and CDR2 is FQNEAQ (reference sequence). V lost 6 bases and J 4 bases, leaving 9 bases between the germline ends. The CDR3 is CASRGQVTGELFF. CDR3 nucleotide sequence: TGTGCCAGCAGGGGGCAGGTCACCGGGGAGCTGTTTTTT. The full variable domain, completed using reference TRBV7-9 and TRBJ2-2, is DTGVSQNPRHKITKRGQNVTFRCDPISEHNRLYWYRQTLGQGPEFLTYFQNEAQLEKSRLLSDRFSAERPKGSFSTLEIQRTEQGDSAMYLCASRGQVTGELFFGEGSRLTVL.

This sequence joins TRBV7-9 and TRBJ1-4; D might be TRBD1 (6 bases). Germline values: CDR1 SEHNR, CDR2 FQNEAQ (reference sequence). CDR3 length: 16 residues. The ends were cut back, 1 base at V and 4 bases at J, with 13 bases in the middle. DNA of the CDR3: TGTGCCAGCAGCTTAGGGACGACAGGCTTTAATGAAAAACTGTTTTTT. This encodes CASSLGTTGFNEKLFF. Full variable domain (remainder filled in from reference TRBV7-9 and TRBJ1-4): DTGVSQNPRHKITKRGQNVTFRCDPISEHNRLYWYRQTLGQGPEFLTYFQNEAQLEKSRLLSDRFSAERPKGSFSTLEIQRTEQGDSAMYLCASSLGTTGFNEKLFFGSGTQLSVL.

The V gene is TRBV18, the J gene TRBJ1-5; 7 nucleotides line up with TRBD1. The V segment lost 3 bases and the J segment 5 bases; nucleotides outside the gene matches: 10. This CDR3 spans 16 amino acids. Germline V gene data show CDR1 as KGHSH and CDR2 as LQKENI. CDR3: CASSPKAGGIDQPQHF. In DNA form, the CDR3 reads TGTGCCAGCTCACCCAAGGCAGGGGGTATTGATCAGCCCCAGCATTTT.

The V call is TRBV10-3, the J call TRBJ2-1; unclear D gene. The CDR3 is made up of 17 amino acids. Germline V lookup: CDR1 ENHRY, CDR2 SYGVKD. Trimming took 6 bases from V and 5 from J, leaving 23 bases between them. The CDR3 reads CAIRAPIEQAPNNEQFF. The CDR3 DNA is TGTGCCATCAGAGCTCCTATCGAGCAGGCCCCGAACAATGAGCAGTTCTTC.

The chain recombines TRBV24-1 with TRBJ2-7; D ambiguous. The V gene lost 1 base and the J gene lost 9 bases, with 9 bases spanning the gap. The CDR3 contains 12 residues. CDR1 is KGHDR and CDR2 is SFDVKD in the germline V gene. Written as DNA, the CDR3 is TGTGCCACCAGTGATTTTTTATCCGGGCAGTACTTC. Amino acids: CATSDFLSGQYF.

The chain carries TRBV18 and TRBJ2-1, with D perhaps TRBD1 (5 bases). Germline assignment: CDR1 KGHSH and CDR2 LQKENI. V was pared by 6 bases and J by 4 bases, with 16 bases between. This CDR3 has 15 amino acids. The CDR3 sequence: CASSPGTGLYNEQFF. CDR3 DNA sequence: TGTGCCAGCTCCCCCGGTACAGGCCTTTACAATGAGCAGTTCTTC. The full variable domain, rest sourced from reference TRBV18 and TRBJ2-1, is NAGVMQNPRHLVRRRGQEARLRCSPMKGHSHVYWYRQLPEEGLKFMVYLQKENIIDESGMPKERFSAEFPKEGPSILRIQQVVRGDSAAYFCASSPGTGLYNEQFFGPGTRLTVL.

The chain joins TRBV6-2 or TRBV6-3 to TRBJ1-4, with a possible D match to TRBD1 (5 bases). The length of the CDR3 is 19 residues. CDR1 is MNHEY and CDR2 is SVGEGT in the germline V gene. V lost 3 bases and J lost 0, with 20 bases in between. CDR3 sequence: CASSYYRGTDLSTNEKLFF. CDR3 nucleotides: TGTGCCAGCAGTTATTATAGAGGGACCGACCTTTCAACTAATGAAAAACTGTTTTTT.

The chain joins TRBV7-3 to TRBJ2-1, with 11 bases that match TRBD2. The CDR3 has 16 amino acids. Germline values: CDR1 SGHTA, CDR2 FQGTGA. Trimming cost V 5 bases and J 5 bases; bases outside gene matches: 8. CDR3 nucleotide sequence: TGTGCCAGCAGCCTTAGCGGGGGGGCCGGAGACAATGAGCAGTTCTTC. Residues: CASSLSGGAGDNEQFF.

In this sample, this clone turned up a few times. CDR3 DNA sequence: TGTGCCAGCAGCTTTACGACAGGGTTCGGCTACACCTTC. Protein: CASSFTTGFGYTF. J is TRBJ1-2 and V is TRBV9, with 7 bases identical to TRBD1. J gave up 8 bases and V 4 bases, and 8 bases lay outside the gene matches. From germline, CDR1 is SGDLS and CDR2 YYNGEE. CDR3 length: 13 amino acids.

The CDR3 here is CASSFASRDNSPLHF. CDR3 bases: TGTGCCAGCAGTTTTGCGTCACGCGATAATTCACCCCTCCACTTT. J is TRBJ1-6 and V is TRBV28, with D unresolved. Germline V gene data show CDR1 as MDHEN and CDR2 as SYDVKM. V was pared by 3 bases and J by 5 bases, with 11 bases between. CDR3 length: 15 amino acids.

This chain uses TRBV30 with TRBJ2-3; 7 bases are a match to TRBD1. The CDR3 runs 15 residues. CDR1 GTSNPN and CDR2 SVGIG come from the germline V gene (reference sequence). The J segment lost 2 bases and the V segment lost 3 bases, leaving 8 bases of the junction unmatched. CDR3 in amino acids: CAWRKGQAYTDTQYF. CDR3 DNA: TGTGCCTGGAGGAAAGGACAGGCCTACACAGATACGCAGTATTTT.

This clone was seen a single time. V and J are TRBV19 and TRBJ1-2; the D gene is possibly TRBD1 (5 bases). Trimming cost V 7 bases and J 5 bases, with 17 bases left between them. The CDR3 is made up of 14 amino acids. The germline CDR1 and CDR2 sequences are LNHDA and SQIVND (reference sequence). CDR3 loop: CASTLTGGGYGYTF. Written as DNA, the CDR3 is TGTGCCAGTACCCTCACCGGGGGGGGTTATGGCTACACCTTC.

This sequence joins TRBV6-5 and TRBJ1-4, with D uncertain. V was trimmed by 10 bases and J by 8 bases, leaving 14 bases between them. Germline V gene lookup returns CDR1 MNHEY and CDR2 SVGAGI. The CDR3 sequence is 12 residues long. Written as DNA, the CDR3 is TGTGCCACCAAGGGCGGGAGCGAAAAACTGTTTTTT. This gives the protein CATKGGSEKLFF.